What follows is one TCR beta chain and its context. What it recognizes is unknown. This sample stems from a study of cytomegalovirus exposure and HLA in healthy donors. The study's findings and limits: Immune exposure was documented only through CMV serostatus. Accurate HLA-A and HLA-B prediction from TCR beta sequences was reported for most subjects. Analysis performed later found roughly 17,000 TCR beta sequences associated with HLA alleles at 0.05 false discovery rate.

Every donor was a healthy person donating bone marrow. Germline CDR1 reads MNHEY; CDR2 reads SVGAGI. V lost 6 bases, J lost 4 bases, and 14 bases lay in between. There are 14 residues in the CDR3. The PCR ran on 60 Vbeta and 13 Jbeta primers. TCRdb's copy holds only in-frame clones and misses some; the assay was immunoSEQ multiplex PCR. The data show about 90,000 clones, roughly 80% seen once. This TCR was sampled from a man between 18 and 29 years old in good health and CMV-seronegative. Sequencing input: PBMCs. The V gene is TRBV6-5, the J gene TRBJ2-3; the D gene is possibly TRBD2 (6 bases). The CDR3 is CASSRDWNPDTQYF. CDR3 DNA sequence: TGTGCCAGCAGCCGGGACTGGAACCCAGATACGCAGTATTTT.